This T cell receptor (beta chain) was captured in a study of lymphopenia after photon versus proton radiotherapy (dated by TCRdb to between 2018 and 2021). About the study as a whole: In patients with gastrointestinal tumors who developed high-grade lymphopenia, the study compared the immunological effects of photon radiation therapy with those of proton radiation therapy. The 20 patients in the cohort had gastrointestinal tumors, were treated with either photon or proton therapy, and subsequently developed lymphopenia. The goal of the study was to describe how the two radiation modalities differ in their effects on the immune system.

Library preparation used the immunoSEQ multiplex PCR assay. T cell repertoires were profiled with deep sequencing of rearranged TCR beta loci together with multiparametric flow cytometry. TCRdb mirrors the immuneACCESS table, restricted to in-frame sequences. Some clones are absent from its copies; in checked studies, under half trace to an unresolved V gene, and the reason for the others is unknown. The sample yields approximately 7,500 clones; more than 85% were counted once. Of the sample, about 3.1% is held by the ten largest clones. As to this clone: Its recognized antigen is unknown. No base quality information exists; no much larger clone differs at one position.

From cysteine to phenylalanine, the CDR3 is 17 amino acids long. Of all the DNA, just the CDR3 is kept, 51 bases in frame from base 1. Ends trimmed: V by 5 bases, J by 1 base; bases unmatched to a gene: 7. CDR1 is given as SGHTA and CDR2 as FQGNSA, both from the germline V gene. Study-wide conclusions, independent of this receptor: Relative stability during treatment was observed in proton-treated patients, whereas loss of naive T cells and TCR diversity and gain of effector/memory populations were observed in photon-treated patients. The survival association was assessed only in patients who died, and better survival with proton therapy was presented by the authors as a possibility rather than a demonstrated result. Once the lymphocyte count had reached its nadir, the repertoires of photon-treated patients showed oligoclonal expansion, particularly of CD8+ Temra cells, and this expansion drove the decline in diversity. Among patients across the cohort who died, overall survival time showed an inverse correlation with a larger post-nadir drop in TCR diversity.

This sequence was found in a woman between 70 and 85 years old with pancreatic cancer. The rearranged chain carries TRBV7-2 and TRBJ2-1; 11 nucleotides in the junction match TRBD2. The starting material was peripheral blood, obtained from a patient treated with photon-based radiotherapy. Here is the DNA: TGTGCCAGCAGCCGAACCCGACTAGCGGGATCCTACAATGAGCAGTTCTTC. The resulting protein is CASSRTRLAGSYNEQFF.